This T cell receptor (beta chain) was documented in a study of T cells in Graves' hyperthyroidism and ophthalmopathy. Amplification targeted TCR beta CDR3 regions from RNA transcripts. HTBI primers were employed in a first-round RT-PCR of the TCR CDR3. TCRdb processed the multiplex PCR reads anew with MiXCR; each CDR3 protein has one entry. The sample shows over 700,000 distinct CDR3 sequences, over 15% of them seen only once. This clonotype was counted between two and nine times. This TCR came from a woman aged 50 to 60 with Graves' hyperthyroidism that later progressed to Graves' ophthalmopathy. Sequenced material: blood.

The CDR3: CASSQDRWTASYEQYF. CDR3 in DNA: TGTGCCAGCAGCCAAGATCGTTGGACAGCATCCTACGAGCAGTACTTC. The rearrangement uses TRBV14 and TRBJ2-7; possibly TRBD1 for D (6 bases). V was clipped by 0 bases and J by 1 base, with 13 bases between them. Per germline, CDR1 SGHDN and CDR2 FVKESK. The CDR3 sequence is 16 residues long.